A single sample is the source of the 21 T cell receptor beta chains below, sequenced in a study of ipilimumab plus nivolumab after autologous stem cell transplantation. TCRdb's copy holds only in-frame clones and misses some; the assay was immunoSEQ multiplex PCR. The sample shows about 84,000 clones, approximately 86% of them seen only once. Sequencing was performed on PBMCs, taken in a trial of ipilimumab plus nivolumab as post-transplant consolidation. Receptor source: a male donor with diffuse large B-cell lymphoma.

This chain joins TRBV11-2 and TRBJ1-2, with 9 bases lining up with TRBD1. After removal of 5 bases from V and 10 bases from J, the junction contained 14 bases not matched to a gene. Germline CDR1 and CDR2: SGHAT and FQNNGV. The CDR3 consists of 15 residues. The CDR3 bases are TGTGCCAGCAGCGGCCGACTACCGGGACAGGGAATCTACACCTTC. It encodes CASSGRLPGQGIYTF.

V is TRBV27 and J is TRBJ2-1, with 7 bases lining up with TRBD2. J lost 4 bases, V lost 6 bases, and 6 bases had no gene match. Germline assignment: CDR1 MNHEY and CDR2 SMNVEV (reference sequence). The CDR3 has 14 residues. CDR3 residues: CASRAGPDYNEQFF. In nucleotides, the CDR3 is TGTGCCAGCAGAGCGGGGCCGGATTACAATGAGCAGTTCTTC.

The chain joins TRBV6-5 to TRBJ2-3; TRBD2 aligns across 9 bases. Per germline, CDR1 MNHEY and CDR2 SVGAGI. This CDR3 is built from 15 residues. The V segment lost 2 bases and the J segment 8 bases; nucleotides outside the gene matches: 8. The CDR3 loop is CASSYRRTSEGTQYF. CDR3 in DNA: TGTGCCAGCAGTTACCGTAGGACTAGCGAGGGTACGCAGTATTTT.

This clone was detected once. The CDR3 sequence is CASREHTGGYTEAFF. The CDR3 coding sequence is TGTGCCAGCAGAGAACACACGGGGGGGTACACTGAAGCTTTCTTT. The chain recombines TRBV6-5 with TRBJ1-1, with D possibly matching TRBD1 (5 bases). In germline, CDR1 is MNHEY, CDR2 SVGAGI. The length of the CDR3 is 15 residues. V gave up 6 bases and J gave up 3 bases, with 17 bases separating them.

The chain couples TRBV11-2 to TRBJ2-4; 7 nucleotides line up with TRBD1. CDR3 size: 12 residues. The V gene's germline CDR1 is SGHAT and CDR2 FQNNGV. The ends lost 6 bases at V and 7 bases at J; junction bases unmatched: 3. CDR3 residues: CASRKGANIQYF. In nucleotides, the CDR3 is TGTGCCAGCAGGAAGGGGGCGAACATTCAGTACTTC.

J is TRBJ2-7 and V is TRBV25-1, with D unresolved. This CDR3 has 14 residues. CDR1 is MGHDK and CDR2 is SYGVNS in the germline V gene. V lost 6 bases to trimming and J lost 7 bases, with 19 bases between them. CDR3 loop: CASSSWSEFGEQYF. In nucleotides, the CDR3 is TGTGCCAGCAGCTCATGGTCCGAGTTCGGGGAGCAGTACTTC.

In this sample, this clone turned up a few times. V gene TRBV11-2 combines with J gene TRBJ2-7; a weak D match, TRBD1 (6 bases). V was trimmed by 1 base and J by 5 bases, leaving 18 bases between them. The CDR3 covers 16 residues. Germline loops: CDR1 SGHAT, CDR2 FQNNGV. CDR3 nucleotides: TGTGCCAGCAGCTTAGGCAGGGGATCGTCCAAAGACGAGCAGTACTTC. It translates to CASSLGRGSSKDEQYF.

V usage is TRBV4-1 and J usage is TRBJ1-2; D is possibly TRBD1 (6 bases). Germline assignment: CDR1 MGHRA and CDR2 YSYEKL. V dropped 0 bases and J dropped 3 bases, with 11 bases sitting between them. The CDR3 is 15 residues long. CDR3 DNA: TGCGCCAGCAGCCAAGACGTGGGGGCTTACTATGGCTACACCTTC. Residues: CASSQDVGAYYGYTF.

This clone was seen a single time. V gene TRBV9 combines with J gene TRBJ2-7, with 7 nucleotides matching TRBD1. The CDR3 runs to 15 residues. V gave up 4 bases and J gave up 0 bases; unmatched junction bases: 7. CDR1 and CDR2 from the germline V gene are SGDLS and YYNGEE. CDR3 protein: CASSPRDSSSYEQYF. The CDR3 DNA is TGTGCCAGCAGCCCTAGGGACAGTTCCTCCTACGAGCAGTACTTC.

CDR3 residues: CASSGSSDIRYF. The CDR3 nucleotides read TGCGCCAGCAGTGGCTCGTCGGACATTCGGTACTTC. This rearrangement joins TRBV10-1 to TRBJ2-5, with D possibly being TRBD1 (5 bases). This CDR3 is 12 amino acids long. The V end was cut by 4 bases, the J end by 13 bases, with 16 bases between. Germline V gene lookup returns CDR1 WNHNN and CDR2 SYGVQD (reference sequence).

The rearrangement links TRBV2 to TRBJ1-1; D unclear. The germline V gene encodes CDR1 SNHLY and CDR2 FYNNEI. V was cut by 4 bases and J by 1 base, with 7 bases left in between. The CDR3 covers 13 residues. The CDR3 sequence: CASSVDTNTEAFF. CDR3 DNA sequence: TGTGCCAGCAGTGTTGACACGAACACTGAAGCTTTCTTT.

The V gene is TRBV5-8, the J gene TRBJ1-6; D unclear. Germline V CDR1 and CDR2: SGHTS, YDEGEE. The CDR3 runs to 14 residues. Deletions cut 4 bases from V and 7 bases from J, with 12 bases between. Here the CDR3 DNA reads TGTGCCAGCAGCGGCCCCCCTCTAAATTCACCCCTCCACTTT. This codes for CASSGPPLNSPLHF.

Concerning this clone: Additional DNA sequences in this sample encode the identical CDR3. V gene TRBV19 combines with J gene TRBJ1-2; D possibly corresponds to TRBD1 (6 bases). The CDR3 runs to 14 residues. Germline V gives CDR1 LNHDA, CDR2 SQIVND (reference sequence). V shed 3 bases and J shed 1 base, with 9 bases lying between them. CDR3 nucleotide sequence: TGTGCCAGTAGTATGGGCAGGGGTAACTATGGCTACACCTTC. Encoded protein: CASSMGRGNYGYTF. Full variable domain (missing parts from reference TRBV19 and TRBJ1-2): DGGITQSPKYLFRKEGQNVTLSCEQNLNHDAMYWYRQDPGQGLRLIYYSQIVNDFQKGDIAEGYSVSREKKESFPLTVTSAQKNPTAFYLCASSMGRGNYGYTFGSGTRLTVV.

The chain uses TRBV5-1 and TRBJ2-1; 8 bases map to TRBD2. V was pared by 6 bases and J by 7 bases, with 12 bases of the junction left unmatched. This CDR3 has 15 residues. CDR1 and CDR2 from the germline V gene are SGHRS and YFSETQ. CDR3 bases: TGCGCCAGCACCGGAACGGGGGGGCCTGGAAATGAGCAGTTCTTC. Translating gives CASTGTGGPGNEQFF.

The V gene is TRBV27, the J gene TRBJ1-1, with 8 bases that match TRBD1. This CDR3 is 14 amino acids long. J gave up 5 bases and V 4 bases, and 6 bases lay outside the gene matches. Germline assignment: CDR1 MNHEY and CDR2 SMNVEV (reference sequence). The CDR3 DNA reads TGTGCCAGCAGTTGGGGCTACAGGGGGACTGAAGCTTTCTTT. This translates into CASSWGYRGTEAFF.

This clone occurred once. The rearrangement uses TRBV5-6 and TRBJ1-1; no reliable D call. CDR3 length equals 16 residues. The germline CDR1 and CDR2 sequences are SGHDT and YYEEEE. V was pared by 0 bases and J by 0 bases, with 12 bases between. The CDR3 sequence: CASSLDRRTVNTEAFF. The CDR3 nucleotides read TGTGCCAGCAGCTTGGACCGTCGGACGGTGAACACTGAAGCTTTCTTT.

This CDR3 reads CASSLRGLQSSYNSPLHF. CDR3 nucleotides: TGTGCCAGCAGCCTTAGAGGGTTACAGAGCTCCTATAATTCACCCCTCCACTTT. The chain is built from TRBV11-2 and TRBJ1-6; D call uncertain. Deletions cut 5 bases from V and 0 bases from J, with 17 bases between. This CDR3 spans 18 amino acids. Per the germline V gene, CDR1 is SGHAT and CDR2 is FQNNGV.

This clone was seen only a few times. The genes are TRBV25-1 and TRBJ1-2; D gene unclear. This CDR3 contains 14 residues. Germline-derived CDR1 and CDR2 are MGHDK and SYGVNS. With 1 base removed from V and 3 bases from J, the gap between germline ends came to 9 bases. Written as DNA, the CDR3 is TGTGCCAGCAGTGAATCCGGCCAGGACTATGGCTACACCTTC. Amino acid sequence: CASSESGQDYGYTF.

The gene calls are TRBV5-1 and TRBJ2-5, with D perhaps matching TRBD2 (5 bases). The CDR3 is made up of 14 amino acids. Trimming took 4 bases from V and 5 from J, leaving 15 bases between them. CDR1 and CDR2 from the germline V gene are SGHRS and YFSETQ. The CDR3 spells CASSQTATGETQYF. For the CDR3, the DNA is TGCGCCAGCAGCCAAACCGCCACGGGGGAGACCCAGTACTTC.

V is TRBV28 and J is TRBJ2-2; no clear D. The V gene lost 6 bases and the J gene lost 5 bases, with 13 bases spanning the gap. The CDR3 consists of 14 residues. In germline, CDR1 is MDHEN, CDR2 SYDVKM. The CDR3 coding sequence is TGTGCCAGCAGCCCGGGTTTTGGAACCGGGGAGCTGTTTTTT. Amino acid sequence: CASSPGFGTGELFF.

The chain employs TRBV11-2 and TRBJ2-2, with 7 bases aligning to TRBD1. The CDR3 spans 14 residues. J lost 3 bases, V lost 3 bases, and 1 base had no gene match. The germline V gene encodes CDR1 SGHAT and CDR2 FQNNGV. The CDR3 loop is CASSFTGDTGELFF. The CDR3 nucleotides read TGTGCCAGCAGCTTTACAGGGGACACCGGGGAGCTGTTTTTT.